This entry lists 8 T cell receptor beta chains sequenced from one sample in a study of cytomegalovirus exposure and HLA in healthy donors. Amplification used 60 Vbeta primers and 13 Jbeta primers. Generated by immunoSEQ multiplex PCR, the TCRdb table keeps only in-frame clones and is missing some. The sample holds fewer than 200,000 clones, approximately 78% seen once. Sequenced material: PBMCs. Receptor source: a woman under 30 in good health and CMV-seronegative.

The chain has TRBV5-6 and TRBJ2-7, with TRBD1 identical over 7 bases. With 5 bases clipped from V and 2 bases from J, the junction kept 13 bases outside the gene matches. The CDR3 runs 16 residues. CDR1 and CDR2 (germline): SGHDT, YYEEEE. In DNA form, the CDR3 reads TGTGCCAGCAGTTCCCGTAGTCGGGACAGTCCCTACGAGCAGTACTTC. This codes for CASSSRSRDSPYEQYF.

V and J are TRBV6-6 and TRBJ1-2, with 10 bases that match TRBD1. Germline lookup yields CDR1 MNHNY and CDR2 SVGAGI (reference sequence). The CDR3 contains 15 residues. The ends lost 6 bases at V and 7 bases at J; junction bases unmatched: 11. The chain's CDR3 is CASSYRGTGEGGYTF. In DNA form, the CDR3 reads TGTGCCAGCAGCTACAGAGGGACAGGGGAGGGTGGCTACACCTTC.

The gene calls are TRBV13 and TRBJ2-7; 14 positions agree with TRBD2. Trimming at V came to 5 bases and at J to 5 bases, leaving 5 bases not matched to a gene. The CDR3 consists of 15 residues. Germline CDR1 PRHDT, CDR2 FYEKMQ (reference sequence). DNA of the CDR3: TGTGCCAGCAGCCCCTCGACTAGCGGGAGGGACGAGCAGTACTTC. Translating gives CASSPSTSGRDEQYF.

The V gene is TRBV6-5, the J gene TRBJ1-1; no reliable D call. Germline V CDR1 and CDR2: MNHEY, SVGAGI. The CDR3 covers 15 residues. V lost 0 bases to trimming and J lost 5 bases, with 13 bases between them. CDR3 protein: CASSYSMPGRTEAFF. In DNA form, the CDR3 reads TGTGCCAGCAGTTACTCGATGCCCGGGAGAACTGAAGCTTTCTTT.

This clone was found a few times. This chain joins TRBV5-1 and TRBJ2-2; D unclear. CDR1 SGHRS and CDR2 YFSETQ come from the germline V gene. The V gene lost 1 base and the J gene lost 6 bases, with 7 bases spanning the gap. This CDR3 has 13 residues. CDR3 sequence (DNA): TGCGCCAGCAGCTTGCCAGGTTCCGGGGAGCTGTTTTTT. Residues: CASSLPGSGELFF.

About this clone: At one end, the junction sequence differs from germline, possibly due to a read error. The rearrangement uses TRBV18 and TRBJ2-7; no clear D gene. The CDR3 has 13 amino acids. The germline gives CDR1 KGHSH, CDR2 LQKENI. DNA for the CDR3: TGTGCCAGCACACCAGATAGCTCCTACGAGCAGTACTTC. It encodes CASTPDSSYEQYF.

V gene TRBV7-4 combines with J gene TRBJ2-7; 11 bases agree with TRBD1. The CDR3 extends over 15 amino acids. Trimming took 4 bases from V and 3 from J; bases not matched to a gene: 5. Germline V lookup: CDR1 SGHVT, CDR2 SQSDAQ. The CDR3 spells CASSCPGTGGYEQYF. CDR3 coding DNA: TGTGCCAGCAGCTGCCCCGGGACAGGGGGCTACGAGCAGTACTTC.

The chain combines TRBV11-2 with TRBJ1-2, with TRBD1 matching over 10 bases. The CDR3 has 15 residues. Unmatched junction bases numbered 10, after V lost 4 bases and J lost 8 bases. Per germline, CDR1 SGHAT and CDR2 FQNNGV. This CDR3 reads CASSSRDRGVEGYTF. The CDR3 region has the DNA TGTGCCAGCAGCTCCCGGGACAGGGGAGTGGAGGGCTACACCTTC.